One sample yielded the 2 T cell receptor beta chains listed below, sequenced in a study of blood T cell repertoires in COVID-19. Generated by immunoSEQ multiplex PCR, the TCRdb table keeps only in-frame clones and is missing some. The sample contains roughly 250,000 clones, around 88% of which appear only once. Sequenced input: peripheral blood. These receptors all stem from a young man with acute or convalescent COVID-19.

This chain uses TRBV5-4 with TRBJ2-2; 9 nucleotides align to TRBD1. Germline values: CDR1 SGHNT, CDR2 YYREEE (reference sequence). V dropped 0 bases and J dropped 5; count of bases not matched to a gene: 5. The CDR3 runs 16 residues. DNA of the CDR3: TGTGCCAGCAGCTTGGGGGACAGGGTTGGAACCGGGGAGCTGTTTTTT. Translated: CASSLGDRVGTGELFF.

This chain uses TRBV19 with TRBJ1-2, with 8 bases fitting TRBD1. CDR1 is LNHDA and CDR2 is SQIVND in the germline V gene (reference sequence). The J segment lost 8 bases and the V segment lost 2 bases, leaving 4 bases of the junction unmatched. This CDR3 contains 13 residues. The CDR3 nucleotides read TGTGCCAGTAGTATACGGACAGGGAGAGGCTACACCTTC. Translation gives CASSIRTGRGYTF.